In this sample, the clone carrying this T cell receptor beta chain turned up many times. V lost 0 bases and J 0 bases, leaving 5 bases between the germline ends. Germline values: CDR1 LGHNA, CDR2 YNFKEQ. The CDR3 covers 14 residues. TCRdb's table, derived via immunoSEQ multiplex PCR, lists solely in-frame clones and lacks some. The profile covers approximately 200,000 clones, with around 87% appearing a single time and 2.7% taken by the ten largest. These data belong to a study of T cell responses to AZD1222 COVID-19 vaccine. The rearrangement uses TRBV4-2 and TRBJ1-1; no clear D. The source was peripheral blood, collected on day 0 of MenACWY control vaccination. The source is an adult in good health. For the CDR3, the DNA is TGTGCCAGCAGCCAAGATTGGCTGAACACTGAAGCTTTCTTT. Encoded protein: CASSQDWLNTEAFF.